One sample yielded the 20 T cell receptor beta chains listed below, sequenced in a study of patients and donors after allogeneic stem cell transplantation. TCRdb called the RT-PCR reads again in MiXCR, with one record for every CDR3 protein. The top ten hold around 6.8% of the sample, which has hundreds of thousands of distinct CDR3 sequences, 16% seen once. The material sequenced was blood, either unsorted or a sorted T cell fraction (not recorded which). The source of these receptors is a human donor who was either an allogeneic HSCT recipient or a stem cell or donor lymphocyte infusion donor (not recorded which). It is not recorded whose cells these are; they may come from a transplant donor.

This rearrangement joins TRBV29-1 to TRBJ1-2, with 8 bases that match TRBD1. Germline lookup yields CDR1 SQVTM and CDR2 ANQGSEA. This CDR3 has 12 residues. Germline trimming cut 7 bases from V and 3 bases from J; bases unmatched to any gene: 4. The CDR3 DNA follows: TGCAGCGGGGGGGGACAGGACTATGGCTACACCTTC. Residues: CSGGGQDYGYTF.

This clonotype occurred a few times. The V call is TRBV12-3 or TRBV12-4, the J call TRBJ2-1; no clear D. V was pared by 2 bases and J by 9 bases, with 11 bases between. This CDR3 is 13 amino acids long. In DNA form, the CDR3 reads TGTGCCAGCAGTTTACGATATATGGGTGAGCAGTTCTTC. Translated, it gives CASSLRYMGEQFF.

In this sample, this clonotype turned up a few times. V is TRBV25-1 and J is TRBJ2-7, with a possible D match to TRBD2 (5 bases). Looked up from germline, CDR1 is MGHDK and CDR2 is SYGVNS. The ends were cut back, 6 bases at V and 5 bases at J, with 14 bases in the middle. This CDR3 region has 13 residues. The CDR3, as DNA: TGTGCCAGCAGCGGGATTACACCCGACGAGCAGTACTTC. Translated, it gives CASSGITPDEQYF.

The V gene is TRBV5-4, the J gene TRBJ2-3; 7 bases match TRBD2. The CDR3 spans 15 residues. CDR1 and CDR2 (germline): SGHNT, YYREEE (reference sequence). V dropped 4 bases and J dropped 2; count of bases not matched to a gene: 7. The CDR3 here is CASSKPGLSTDTQYF. CDR3 coding DNA: TGTGCCAGCAGCAAGCCGGGACTATCCACAGATACGCAGTATTTT.

This chain joins TRBV14 and TRBJ2-5; 7 bases match TRBD2. Germline V gives CDR1 SGHDN, CDR2 FVKESK. The CDR3 is 12 residues long. Trimming cost V 8 bases and J 5 bases; bases outside gene matches: 5. Here the CDR3 DNA reads TGTGCCAGCTCGCGGGGGTTGGAGACCCAGTACTTC. Its translation is CASSRGLETQYF.

This clonotype has ten or more counts. V and J are TRBV7-3 and TRBJ1-1; the D gene is possibly TRBD1 (6 bases). The germline V gene has CDR1 SGHTA and CDR2 FQGTGA. This CDR3 has 14 amino acids. V dropped 5 bases and J dropped 1 base, with 11 bases sitting between them. This CDR3 is CASSTEGGNTEAFF. In DNA form, the CDR3 reads TGTGCCAGCAGCACTGAGGGGGGGAACACTGAAGCTTTCTTT.

J is TRBJ1-6 and V is TRBV20-1; 8 bases map to TRBD1. The CDR3 runs to 14 residues. With 6 bases clipped from V and 10 bases from J, the junction kept 11 bases outside the gene matches. Looked up from germline, CDR1 is DFQATT and CDR2 is SNEGSKA (reference sequence). DNA of the CDR3: TGCAGTGCCCCTCCAAGACAGGGGAACTCACCCCTCCACTTT. The encoded protein is CSAPPRQGNSPLHF.

The chain couples TRBV7-2 to TRBJ1-5; no definite D call. Germline values: CDR1 SGHTA, CDR2 FQGNSA. V lost 5 bases, J lost 2 bases, and 13 bases lay in between. The CDR3 is 15 amino acids. The CDR3 loop reads CASSPFLSGNQPQHF. In DNA form, the CDR3 reads TGTGCCAGCAGCCCCTTTTTGAGTGGCAATCAGCCCCAGCATTTT.

This clonotype appeared a few times. The chain recombines TRBV10-3 with TRBJ1-1, with no clear D. Trimming shortened V by 7 bases and J by 0 bases, and 12 bases separated the two germline ends. The CDR3 runs 14 residues. From germline, CDR1 is ENHRY and CDR2 SYGVKD. The CDR3 coding sequence is TGTGCCATCACCCCAAGGGCATTGAACACTGAAGCTTTCTTT. Protein: CAITPRALNTEAFF.

The J gene is TRBJ1-1, the V gene TRBV21-1; TRBD1, the D gene given by the table, was not confirmed from the DNA. TRBV21-1 is listed as a pseudogene. The CDR3 is 18 residues long. In nucleotides, the CDR3 is TGTGCCAGCACCCAGCAGGCAACAGGGGGCGTAATGAACACTGAAGCTTTCTTT. This translates into CASTQQATGGVMNTEAFF.

The table lists this clonotype with a few counts. The chain is built from TRBV4-1 and TRBJ1-5; unclear D gene. The ends were cut back, 4 bases at V and 4 bases at J, with 20 bases in the middle. The CDR3 has 17 residues. From germline, CDR1 is MGHRA and CDR2 YSYEKL. The CDR3 spells CASSPFIRALGNQPQHF. The DNA of the CDR3 is TGCGCCAGCAGCCCCTTTATACGGGCACTCGGGAATCAGCCCCAGCATTTT.

This clonotype was seen a few times. The rearrangement links TRBV6-5 to TRBJ2-3; 10 nucleotides match TRBD2. V was clipped by 0 bases and J by 3 bases; unmatched bases: 6. This CDR3 is 17 amino acids long. Germline V gene lookup returns CDR1 MNHEY and CDR2 SVGAGI. CDR3 sequence reads: CASSYSTAGLATDTQYF. The CDR3 nucleotides read TGTGCCAGCAGTTACTCGACCGCGGGACTAGCGACAGATACGCAGTATTTT.

The chain recombines TRBV11-2 with TRBJ1-4; 8 nucleotides match TRBD1. V was pared by 5 bases and J by 7 bases, with 12 bases of the junction left unmatched. Germline CDR1 reads SGHAT; CDR2 reads FQNNGV. The CDR3 loop spans 16 amino acids. As DNA, the CDR3 is TGTGCCAGCAGCACCCCACCAGGGGGCTCAGGTGAAAAACTGTTTTTT. It translates to CASSTPPGGSGEKLFF.

This sequence joins TRBV9 and TRBJ2-5; D may be TRBD1 (6 bases). Trimming took off 2 bases at V and 2 bases at J, with 13 bases between the two ends. The CDR3 loop spans 15 amino acids. CDR1 and CDR2 from the germline V gene are SGDLS and YYNGEE. The CDR3 protein is CASSVYGGRQETQYF. The CDR3 coding sequence is TGTGCCAGCAGCGTTTATGGGGGCAGACAAGAGACCCAGTACTTC.

Many counts were recorded for this clonotype. The chain combines TRBV11-2 with TRBJ2-2; 10 bases line up with TRBD2. Germline V lookup: CDR1 SGHAT, CDR2 FQNNGV. V lost 3 bases, J lost 3 bases, and 7 bases stayed unmatched. This CDR3 has 17 amino acids. The CDR3 nucleotides are TGTGCCAGCAGCTTCCCTCTAGCGGGAGTTTACACCGGGGAGCTGTTTTTT. This translates into CASSFPLAGVYTGELFF.

Details on this clonotype: At one of its ends the junction is not consistent with the germline gene, which may arise from a read error. The CDR3 coding sequence is TGTGCCAGCAGCCAAGCTGTGGGGACACCCTTGAACACTGAAGCCTTCTTT. Translation gives CASSQAVGTPLNTEAFF. The genes are TRBV3-1 and TRBJ1-1; D may be TRBD1 (6 bases). The CDR3 extends over 17 amino acids. Per the germline V gene, CDR1 is LGHDT and CDR2 is YNNKEL (reference sequence).

The chain carries TRBV4-2 and TRBJ1-2; 10 positions agree with TRBD1. Per the germline V gene, CDR1 is LGHNA and CDR2 is YNFKEQ. The CDR3 is 15 residues long. V lost 1 base, J lost 5 bases, and 4 bases stayed unmatched. The CDR3 DNA is TGTGCCAGCAGCCAAGGGGGACAGGGGCCTTATGGCTACACCTTC. This encodes CASSQGGQGPYGYTF.

The genes are TRBV7-3 and TRBJ2-5; no clear D gene. V was shortened by 1 base and J by 2 bases, with 11 bases between the two germline ends. CDR3 length equals 15 residues. CDR1 and CDR2 from the germline V gene are SGHTA and FQGTGA. CDR3 nucleotide sequence: TGTGCCAGCAGCTTAATCGGCAGAAAACAAGAGACCCAGTACTTC. Encoded protein: CASSLIGRKQETQYF.

This clonotype has ten or more counts. V is TRBV20-1 and J is TRBJ1-6; 8 bases align to TRBD1. The CDR3 is made up of 13 amino acids. Germline values: CDR1 DFQATT, CDR2 SNEGSKA (reference sequence). CDR3 residues: CTDRGIYNSPLHF. Written as DNA, the CDR3 is TGCACCGACAGGGGTATCTATAATTCACCCCTCCACTTT.

The chain employs TRBV18 and TRBJ2-3, with 8 bases that match TRBD2. The trim removed 1 base at V and 2 bases at J, leaving 5 bases unmatched. CDR1 and CDR2 from the germline V gene are KGHSH and LQKENI. This CDR3 is built from 16 residues. CDR3 coding DNA: TGTGCCAGCTCACCACGTCGCGGGGGGATCACAGATACGCAGTATTTT. This codes for CASSPRRGGITDTQYF.